One and the same sample provided the 16 T cell receptor beta chains below, sequenced in a study of cytomegalovirus exposure and HLA in healthy donors. The PCR made use of 60 Vbeta and 13 Jbeta primers. Clones were read by immunoSEQ multiplex PCR, and TCRdb kept only the in-frame ones, dropping some. The sample shows about 130,000 clones, about 82% of them seen only once. The sequencing sample was made of PBMCs. The receptors come from a man aged 45-65 years in good health and CMV-seronegative.

Concerning this clone: Other DNA sequences in the same sample also yield this CDR3. The V call is TRBV6-6, the J call TRBJ1-1; 8 positions agree with TRBD1. In germline, CDR1 is MNHNY, CDR2 SVGAGI (reference sequence). This CDR3 has 14 residues. V gave up 2 bases and J gave up 5 bases; unmatched junction bases: 4. The CDR3, as DNA: TGTGCCAGCAGTTACGCAGGGGGCAATACTGAAGCTTTCTTT. As protein: CASSYAGGNTEAFF.

This chain connects TRBV5-1 to TRBJ2-5; a weak D match, TRBD2 (6 bases). The ends were cut back, 3 bases at V and 4 bases at J, with 10 bases in the middle. The germline V gene has CDR1 SGHRS and CDR2 YFSETQ. The CDR3 totals 13 residues. CDR3 protein: CASSWGLAETQYF. The DNA of the CDR3 is TGCGCCAGCAGCTGGGGACTGGCAGAGACCCAGTACTTC.

In its sample, this clone was seen a few times. The chain has TRBV18 and TRBJ1-1; the D is unclear. This CDR3 region has 16 residues. Germline V gene lookup returns CDR1 KGHSH and CDR2 LQKENI. V was trimmed by 3 bases and J by 2 bases, leaving 16 bases between them. The CDR3: CASSPERRGGNTEAFF. The CDR3 DNA is TGTGCCAGCTCACCGGAGCGCCGTGGAGGCAACACTGAAGCTTTCTTT.

This clone was observed a few times. The gene calls are TRBV7-9 and TRBJ2-2; 8 bases match TRBD1. Trimming cost V 2 bases and J 0 bases; bases outside gene matches: 8. The CDR3 sequence is 18 residues long. From germline, CDR1 is SEHNR and CDR2 FQNEAQ (reference sequence). The CDR3 here is CASSLPGRDRSNTGELFF. DNA of the CDR3: TGTGCCAGCAGCTTACCCGGCAGGGACAGGTCGAACACCGGGGAGCTGTTTTTT.

V is TRBV6-1 and J is TRBJ1-1, with TRBD1 as a possible D gene (6 bases). The germline V gene encodes CDR1 MNHNS and CDR2 SASEGT. This CDR3 spans 13 amino acids. V was cut by 5 bases and J by 4 bases, with 11 bases left in between. The DNA for the CDR3 is TGTGCCAGCAGTCCGGGACACCGCACTGAAGCTTTCTTT. It codes for CASSPGHRTEAFF.

The gene calls are TRBV28 and TRBJ1-1; possible D gene TRBD1, 5 bases. Trimming took off 6 bases at V and 10 bases at J, with 18 bases between the two ends. The germline gives CDR1 MDHEN, CDR2 SYDVKM. This CDR3 region has 13 residues. CDR3 sequence: CASRSPGGRVAFF. CDR3 in DNA: TGTGCCAGCAGATCCCCGGGTGGCAGGGTAGCTTTCTTT.

This chain connects TRBV19 to TRBJ1-3; no clear D gene. Germline V gives CDR1 LNHDA, CDR2 SQIVND (reference sequence). The CDR3 loop spans 12 amino acids. The V end was cut by 3 bases, the J end by 4 bases, with 4 bases between. The CDR3 loop reads CASSMSGNTIYF. Here the CDR3 DNA reads TGTGCCAGTAGTATGTCAGGAAACACCATATATTTT.

J is TRBJ2-4 and V is TRBV4-2; 7 nucleotides line up with TRBD1. This CDR3 spans 15 amino acids. After removal of 4 bases from V and 6 bases from J, the junction contained 9 bases not matched to a gene. Germline CDR1 is LGHNA and CDR2 is YNFKEQ. The CDR3 bases are TGTGCCAGCAGCCCGAAAGGGACAGTATCAAACATTCAGTACTTC. Amino acids: CASSPKGTVSNIQYF.

The chain recombines TRBV10-2 with TRBJ2-2; 7 bases align to TRBD1. The CDR3 sequence is 16 residues long. The J segment lost 4 bases and the V segment lost 8 bases, leaving 13 bases of the junction unmatched. The germline gives CDR1 WSHSY, CDR2 SAAADI. The CDR3 sequence: CASRIGQARVTGELFF. As DNA, the CDR3 is TGCGCCAGCCGGATAGGACAGGCGAGGGTCACCGGGGAGCTGTTTTTT.

The gene calls are TRBV28 and TRBJ2-5; TRBD2 matches 9 bases. Germline assignment: CDR1 MDHEN and CDR2 SYDVKM. The CDR3 runs to 14 residues. After removal of 8 bases from V and 1 base from J, the junction contained 5 bases not matched to a gene. In nucleotides, the CDR3 is TGTGCCAGCCTTAGCGGGGGAACCCAAGAGACCCAGTACTTC. It encodes CASLSGGTQETQYF.

V and J are TRBV5-1 and TRBJ1-2; a weak D match, TRBD1 (6 bases). V was trimmed by 1 base and J by 2 bases, leaving 12 bases between them. This CDR3 has 15 residues. The germline V gene has CDR1 SGHRS and CDR2 YFSETQ. This chain's CDR3 is CASSLSGGQNYGYTF. DNA of the CDR3: TGCGCCAGCAGCTTGAGTGGGGGCCAAAACTATGGCTACACCTTC.

The chain joins TRBV6-1 to TRBJ2-5; D remains unclear. There are 15 residues in the CDR3. Trimming removed 2 bases at V and 1 base at J, with 11 bases between. Germline V gene lookup returns CDR1 MNHNS and CDR2 SASEGT. In DNA, the CDR3 is TGTGCCAGCAGTGAAACTCTTGGGCCCCAAGAGACCCAGTACTTC. As protein: CASSETLGPQETQYF.

This clone was seen just once. This chain joins TRBV5-6 and TRBJ1-1, with no clear D. Between the trimmed V and J ends, which lost 0 bases and 5 bases, there was a span of 5 bases. The CDR3 covers 12 residues. Germline V gene lookup returns CDR1 SGHDT and CDR2 YYEEEE. In nucleotides, the CDR3 is TGTGCCAGCAGCTTGGTGGCAACTGAAGCTTTCTTT. It is translated as CASSLVATEAFF.

The chain carries TRBV7-3 and TRBJ1-6, with TRBD1 as a possible D gene (5 bases). The germline V gene encodes CDR1 SGHTA and CDR2 FQGTGA. Trimming left V 2 bases short and J 4 bases short, with 6 bases between. This CDR3 has 14 residues. Written as DNA, the CDR3 is TGTGCCAGCAGCTTATCAGGGTATAATTCACCCCTCCACTTT. Residues: CASSLSGYNSPLHF. Full variable domain (remainder filled in from reference TRBV7-3 and TRBJ1-6): GAGVSQTPSNKVTEKGKYVELRCDPISGHTALYWYRQSLGQGPEFLIYFQGTGAADDSGLPNDRFFAVRPEGSVSTLKIQRTERGDSAVYLCASSLSGYNSPLHFGNGTRLTVT.

This rearrangement joins TRBV11-2 to TRBJ1-1; D is undetermined. This CDR3 is 14 amino acids long. The germline V gene has CDR1 SGHAT and CDR2 FQNNGV. V was shortened by 5 bases and J by 0 bases, with 10 bases between the two germline ends. CDR3 sequence (DNA): TGTGCCAGCAGCCGCGACATCTTGAACACTGAAGCTTTCTTT. Amino acid sequence: CASSRDILNTEAFF.

A few counts support this clone. V usage is TRBV6-6 and J usage is TRBJ2-1, with D tentatively TRBD1 (5 bases). Looked up from germline, CDR1 is MNHNY and CDR2 is SVGAGI (reference sequence). Trimming shortened V by 0 bases and J by 8 bases, and 5 bases separated the two germline ends. The CDR3 contains 12 residues. CDR3 region: CASSYSRDEQFF. In nucleotides, the CDR3 is TGTGCCAGCAGTTACTCCAGGGATGAGCAGTTCTTC.